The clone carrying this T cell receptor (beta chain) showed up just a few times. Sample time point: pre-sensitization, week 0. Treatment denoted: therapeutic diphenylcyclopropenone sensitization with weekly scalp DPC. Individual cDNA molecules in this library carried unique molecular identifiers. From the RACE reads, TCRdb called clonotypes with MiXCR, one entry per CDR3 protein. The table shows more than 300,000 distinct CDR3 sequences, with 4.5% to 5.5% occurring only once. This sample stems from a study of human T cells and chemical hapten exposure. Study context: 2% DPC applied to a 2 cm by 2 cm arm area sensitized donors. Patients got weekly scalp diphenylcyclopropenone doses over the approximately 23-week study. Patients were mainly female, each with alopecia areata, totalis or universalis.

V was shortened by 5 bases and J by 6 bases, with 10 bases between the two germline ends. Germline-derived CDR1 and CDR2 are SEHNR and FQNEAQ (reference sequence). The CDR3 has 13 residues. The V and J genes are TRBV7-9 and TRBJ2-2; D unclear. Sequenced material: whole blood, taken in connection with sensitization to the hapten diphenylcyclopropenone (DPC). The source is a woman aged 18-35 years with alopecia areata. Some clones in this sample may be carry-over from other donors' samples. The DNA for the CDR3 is TGTGCCAGCAGCCCGTCGCAACCCGGGGAGCTGTTTTTT. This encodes CASSPSQPGELFF.